The rows below give T cell receptor beta chains drawn from one sample of a study of cytomegalovirus exposure and HLA in healthy donors. The protocol was immunoSEQ multiplex PCR, while the TCRdb copy is restricted to in-frame clones and leaves out a portion. Its clone listing holds about 42,000 clones. Sequenced input: PBMCs. The receptors come from a man younger than 45 in good health and CMV-seronegative. Each CDR3 is given with its conserved first and last residue. A D gene is named only where the DNA matches it firmly.

d_gene	v_gene	j_gene	CDR3nt	CDR3aa
NA	TRBV15	TRBJ2-1	TGTGCCACCAGCAGAGGGAGCAACTACAATGAGCAGTTCTTC	CATSRGSNYNEQFF
NA	TRBV19	TRBJ1-3	TGTGCCAGTAGCCAAACCCAGGGGAGAAACACCATATATTTT	CASSQTQGRNTIYF
NA	TRBV29-1	TRBJ2-2	TGCAGCGCCGCCCGGGAGCTGACCGGGGAGCTGTTTTTT	CSAARELTGELFF
NA	TRBV20-1	TRBJ2-4	TGCAGTGCGAGACTAGTAAACATTCAGTACTTC	CSARLVNIQYF
TRBD1	TRBV4-3	TRBJ2-7	TGCGCCAGCAGCCTCGACAGGGGGCTTCGGGGAGAGCAGTACTTC	CASSLDRGLRGEQYF
NA	TRBV9	TRBJ2-7	TGTGCCAGCAGCCGCGGCATAGCGGAGACCTACGAGCAGTACTTC	CASSRGIAETYEQYF
NA	TRBV18	TRBJ2-5	TGTGCCAGCTCACCACCGAGCTCCGAGACCCAGTACTTC	CASSPPSSETQYF
NA	TRBV4-3	TRBJ2-7	TGCGCCAGCAGCCAACGTAGCGGCGAGGAAGAGCAGTACTTC	CASSQRSGEEEQYF
TRBD2	TRBV4-3	TRBJ2-7	TGCGCCAGCAGCCAAGACCTAACTTTTGGGGGGGCCTACGAGCAGTACTTC	CASSQDLTFGGAYEQYF
NA	TRBV5-6	TRBJ2-3	TGTGCCAGCAGCTTGCTCACAGATACGCAGTATTTT	CASSLLTDTQYF
TRBD1	TRBV4-1	TRBJ2-2	TGCGCCAGCAGCCCGAGGGGGCTTAACACCGGGGAGCTGTTTTTT	CASSPRGLNTGELFF
NA	TRBV18	TRBJ1-2	TGTGCCAGCTCACTATTAAGTGCGGTGGATGGCTACACCTTC	CASSLLSAVDGYTF
NA	TRBV11-3	TRBJ2-7	TGTGCCAGCAGCTTCGACAGGAGCTCCTACGAGCAGTACTTC	CASSFDRSSYEQYF
NA	TRBV2	TRBJ2-7	TGTGCCAGCAGCTCGGAGGACTACGAGCAGTACTTC	CASSSEDYEQYF